A selection of T cell receptor beta chains follows, all from one sample in a study of blood T cell repertoires in COVID-19. Using immunoSEQ multiplex PCR, the repertoire was profiled, and TCRdb retains in-frame clones only, with some absent. The repertoire holds about 230,000 clones, over 80% seen once, with approximately 2.6% in the top ten. Sequencing was carried out using peripheral blood. These TCRs come from a woman in her seventies with active or convalescent COVID-19. CDR3s include the opening cysteine and the closing phenylalanine or tryptophan. D genes are given only for firm matches. A clone size is listed for some rows: how often the clone was seen (once, few, many), or a class if it is expanded.

NA,TRBJ1-6,TRBV5-1,NA,CASSTITGRSSPLHF,TGCGCCAGCAGTACGATTACAGGACGGAGTTCACCCCTCCACTTT
NA,TRBJ1-2,TRBV29-1,NA,CSVELDTRRRGYTF,TGCAGCGTTGAATTGGACACCCGTCGCCGGGGCTACACCTTC
NA,TRBJ1-6,TRBV5-6,NA,CASSFWTANNSPLHF,TGTGCCAGCAGCTTCTGGACAGCGAATAATTCACCCCTCCACTTT
NA,TRBJ2-3,TRBV5-1,NA,CASSLSLGTDTQYF,TGCGCCAGCAGCTTGTCTCTTGGCACAGATACGCAGTATTTT
once,TRBJ1-2,TRBV9,NA,CASSVDTWSDSNYGYTF,TGTGCCAGCAGCGTCGATACCTGGTCGGACAGCAATTATGGCTACACCTTC
NA,TRBJ1-2,TRBV18,NA,CASIPTPTNYGYTF,TGTGCCAGCATACCCACACCAACTAACTATGGCTACACCTTC
NA,TRBJ2-7,TRBV7-3,NA,CASSLGQGHEQYF,TGTGCCAGCAGCTTGGGGCAGGGCCACGAGCAGTACTTC
NA,TRBJ2-1,TRBV11-2,TRBD1,CASSTGTGRNEQFF,TGTGCCAGCAGCACTGGGACAGGGCGGAATGAGCAGTTCTTC
NA,TRBJ1-1,TRBV28,NA,CASSLPGKNTEAFF,TGTGCCAGCAGTTTACCAGGGAAGAACACTGAAGCTTTCTTT
NA,TRBJ2-2,TRBV25-1,NA,CASSDPLAFSTGELFF,TGTGCCAGCAGTGATCCCCTAGCCTTCTCAACCGGGGAGCTGTTTTTT
NA,TRBJ1-3,TRBV3-1/TRBV3-2,NA,CASSQVWADESGNTIYF,TGTGCCAGCAGCCAAGTGTGGGCCGACGAATCTGGAAACACCATATATTTT
NA,TRBJ2-7,TRBV6-5,TRBD1,CASIDGQGMDYEQYF,TGTGCCAGCATCGACGGACAGGGGATGGACTACGAGCAGTACTTC
once,TRBJ1-5,TRBV30,NA,CAWSVRGNQPQHF,TGTGCCTGGAGTGTTCGAGGCAATCAGCCCCAGCATTTT
NA,TRBJ2-1,TRBV3-1/TRBV3-2,NA,CASSLQRILYNEQFF,TGTGCCAGCAGCCTACAGCGGATCCTCTACAATGAGCAGTTCTTC
once,TRBJ1-1,TRBV5-3,NA,CARSLGLGEDTEAFF,TGTGCCAGAAGCTTGGGATTAGGTGAGGACACTGAAGCTTTCTTT
few,TRBJ2-5,TRBV7-9,NA,CASSLRGDRQETQYF,TGTGCCAGCAGCTTAAGGGGGGACAGACAAGAGACCCAGTACTTC
NA,TRBJ2-3,TRBV7-2,TRBD2,CASSFLSGGRADTQYF,TGTGCCAGCAGCTTTTTGAGCGGGGGTCGGGCAGATACGCAGTATTTT
NA,TRBJ1-6,TRBV21-1,NA,CASSLPRGQGNSPLHF,TGTGCCAGCAGCCTCCCTCGGGGACAGGGAAATTCACCCCTCCACTTT
NA,TRBJ1-5,TRBV6-2/TRBV6-3,TRBD1,CASSSTGGRQPQHF,TGTGCCAGCAGCTCGACAGGGGGCAGACAGCCCCAGCATTTT
NA,TRBJ1-5,TRBV28,NA,CASSPGVGNQPQHF,TGTGCCAGCAGTCCCGGAGTCGGCAATCAGCCCCAGCATTTT
NA,TRBJ2-2,TRBV9,TRBD2,CASSMPRTSGNGGELFF,TGTGCCAGCAGCATGCCCCGGACTAGCGGGAACGGCGGGGAGCTGTTTTTT
NA,TRBJ2-2,TRBV11-2,TRBD2,CASSLDQVAGVTGELFF,TGTGCCAGCAGCTTAGATCAAGTAGCGGGGGTCACCGGGGAGCTGTTTTTT
NA,TRBJ1-1,TRBV30,TRBD1,CAWSVNRGQTEAFF,TGTGCCTGGAGTGTTAACAGGGGGCAAACTGAAGCTTTCTTT
NA,TRBJ1-1,TRBV4-3,NA,CASSQTGRGNTEAFF,TGCGCCAGCAGCCAAACAGGGAGGGGGAACACTGAAGCTTTCTTT
NA,TRBJ2-1,TRBV2,TRBD2,CASSEERRETEQFF,TGTGCCAGCAGTGAAGAGCGGCGGGAGACTGAGCAGTTCTTC
NA,TRBJ2-3,TRBV11-3,TRBD2,CASSLTSGSDTQYF,TGTGCCAGCAGCTTGACTAGCGGATCAGATACGCAGTATTTT
NA,TRBJ1-5,TRBV28,NA,CASISGDHQPQHF,TGTGCCAGCATTTCGGGGGACCATCAGCCCCAGCATTTT
NA,TRBJ2-3,TRBV9,TRBD2,CASSDSGRRDTQYF,TGTGCCAGCAGCGATAGCGGGAGGCGAGATACGCAGTATTTT
NA,TRBJ2-1,TRBV7-9,NA,CASSLVRTLRNEQFF,TGTGCCAGCAGCTTAGTCAGGACTTTGCGGAATGAGCAGTTCTTC
few,TRBJ2-7,TRBV3-1/TRBV3-2,NA,CASSQEGHTEQYF,TGTGCCAGCAGCCAAGAGGGGCATACCGAGCAGTACTTC
once,TRBJ2-5,TRBV5-1,NA,CASSPMGERSGTQYF,TGCGCCAGCAGCCCCATGGGTGAAAGATCAGGGACCCAGTACTTC
NA,TRBJ2-3,TRBV5-1,TRBD1,CASRDTGGTADTQYF,TGCGCCAGCAGGGATACAGGGGGGACCGCAGATACGCAGTATTTT
NA,TRBJ1-6,TRBV9,TRBD1,CASSAQGQNNSPLHF,TGTGCCAGCAGCGCCCAGGGACAGAATAATTCACCCCTCCACTTT
NA,TRBJ2-7,TRBV18,NA,CASSPPGTRSYEQYF,TGTGCCAGCTCACCACCGGGGACTCGATCCTACGAGCAGTACTTC
NA,TRBJ1-1,TRBV12-5,NA,CASGTIPYRATEAFF,TGTGCTAGTGGCACCATCCCCTACAGGGCCACTGAAGCTTTCTTT
NA,TRBJ2-1,TRBV18,NA,CASSPRTYEQFF,TGTGCCAGCTCGCCGAGGACTTATGAGCAGTTCTTC
NA,TRBJ2-3,TRBV5-5,TRBD1,CASSSLKGQITTDTQYF,TGTGCCAGCAGCTCACTTAAGGGACAGATAACCACAGATACGCAGTATTTT
NA,TRBJ1-2,TRBV20-1,NA,CSASQTGGYTF,TGCAGTGCTTCCCAAACAGGCGGCTACACCTTC
NA,TRBJ2-5,TRBV7-2,TRBD2,CASSFQRGGGETQYF,TGTGCCAGCAGCTTTCAGCGGGGGGGCGGAGAGACCCAGTACTTC
NA,TRBJ1-1,TRBV10-3,TRBD1,CAIRRTGGGTEAFF,TGTGCCATCAGGAGGACAGGGGGAGGGACTGAAGCTTTCTTT
NA,TRBJ2-2,TRBV2,TRBD1,CASGDRENTGELFF,TGTGCCAGCGGGGACAGGGAGAACACCGGGGAGCTGTTTTTT
NA,TRBJ1-2,TRBV5-1,NA,CASSPDSSYGYTF,TGCGCCAGCAGTCCAGACAGCAGCTATGGCTACACCTTC
NA,TRBJ1-2,TRBV24-1,TRBD1,CATRRDRGDYGYTF,TGTGCCACCAGGAGGGACAGGGGCGACTATGGCTACACCTTC
NA,TRBJ2-6,TRBV7-7,TRBD1,CASSPGQGAGANVLTF,TGTGCTAGCAGCCCTGGACAGGGAGCTGGGGCCAACGTCCTGACTTTC
NA,TRBJ1-4,TRBV3-1/TRBV3-2,NA,CASSPTWGGDATNEKLFF,TGTGCCAGCAGCCCTACCTGGGGAGGGGATGCAACTAATGAAAAACTGTTTTTT
NA,TRBJ2-1,TRBV9,TRBD2,CASSVVPGLAGSEQFF,TGTGCCAGCAGCGTAGTTCCGGGACTAGCGGGGTCTGAGCAGTTCTTC
few,TRBJ2-3,TRBV7-2,TRBD2,CASSLGRLAGDTQYF,TGTGCCAGCAGCTTAGGGCGACTAGCCGGAGATACGCAGTATTTT
NA,TRBJ2-1,TRBV5-1,TRBD2,CASSPSVAGYAQFF,TGCGCCAGCAGCCCGAGTGTAGCGGGATACGCGCAGTTCTTC
NA,TRBJ1-1,TRBV5-1,TRBD1,CASSGDRGMNTEAFF,TGCGCCAGCAGCGGGGACAGGGGGATGAACACTGAAGCTTTCTTT
NA,TRBJ2-7,TRBV6-5,NA,CASSLAGFSYEQYF,TGTGCCAGCAGCCTTGCAGGTTTTTCCTACGAGCAGTACTTC
NA,TRBJ2-1,TRBV11-3,TRBD2,CASSLGLLAGGPRDEQFF,TGTGCCAGCAGCTTAGGTTTACTAGCGGGGGGCCCCAGGGATGAGCAGTTCTTC
NA,TRBJ2-7,TRBV28,TRBD2,CASSSLGLAGVLPEQYF,TGTGCCAGCAGTTCACTTGGACTAGCGGGAGTACTCCCCGAGCAGTACTTC
NA,TRBJ2-7,TRBV18,NA,CASSRGSPSYEQYF,TGTGCCAGCTCCCGGGGGTCCCCCTCCTACGAGCAGTACTTC
NA,TRBJ1-5,TRBV5-6,TRBD1,CASSYGQGNQPQHF,TGTGCCAGCAGCTACGGACAGGGCAATCAGCCCCAGCATTTT
NA,TRBJ2-7,TRBV2,TRBD2,CASSSSGRAGEYF,TGTGCCAGCAGTTCCAGCGGGAGGGCCGGGGAGTACTTC
NA,TRBJ1-4,TRBV19,TRBD1,CASPDRFNEKLFF,TGTGCCAGTCCGGACAGGTTCAATGAAAAACTGTTTTTT
NA,TRBJ1-5,TRBV30,NA,CAWSGGSSQPQHF,TGTGCCTGGAGCGGGGGTTCTAGCCAGCCCCAGCATTTT
NA,TRBJ1-6,TRBV5-6,NA,CASSFGGINSPLHF,TGTGCCAGCAGCTTCGGAGGTATCAATTCACCCCTCCACTTT
NA,TRBJ1-3,TRBV7-9,TRBD1,CASSLGQGLENTIYF,TGTGCCAGCAGCCTAGGACAGGGTCTCGAAAACACCATATATTTT
few,TRBJ1-5,TRBV30,TRBD1,CAWQGTEANQPQHF,TGTGCCTGGCAAGGGACAGAAGCCAATCAGCCCCAGCATTTT